This T cell receptor (beta chain) comes out of a study of Graves' ophthalmopathy and Graves' hyperthyroidism. Across the study: Hyperthyroidism showing no ophthalmopathy within 18 months of follow-up was stable. Study-wide results and limits: Most thyroid clonotypes expanded beyond 0.001 frequency were also found in blood.

Patients were left out if they had other autoimmune diseases, uncontrolled infections, pregnancy or lactation. This clonotype was recorded at least ten times. Its antigen is not known. This CDR3 is 15 amino acids long. Looked up from germline, CDR1 is LNHDA and CDR2 is SQIVND (reference sequence). V dropped 7 bases and J dropped 14 bases, with 24 bases sitting between them. For repertoire sequencing, the TCR beta CDR3 regions were amplified from RNA transcripts. Second-round multiplex PCR came after a first-round RT-PCR that employed HTBI primers. Each CDR3 protein is one row after TCRdb ran MiXCR on the multiplex PCR reads. The repertoire includes 1 million to 1.3 million distinct CDR3 sequences, less than 45% of them detected once, and 11% sits in the top ten.

The source is an adult man with Graves' hyperthyroidism. Sample: peripheral blood or thyroid tissue (not recorded which). The chain carries TRBV19 and TRBJ1-6; D might be TRBD1 (5 bases). CDR3 nucleotide sequence: TGTGCCAGTACTCATCACGACAGTCTCGGGGGGGCCCTCCACTTT. Its translation is CASTHHDSLGGALHF.